The entry below describes one T cell receptor beta chain. Its antigen specificity is not known. No per-base quality is available; no much larger clone lies one base away. The CDR3 runs 14 residues from the cysteine to the phenylalanine. Only the CDR3 region is kept as DNA, spanning 42 bases read in frame from base 1. A constant-region primer and ProtoScript II reverse transcriptase were used to reverse-transcribe TCRbeta-specific cDNA from about 500 ng total RNA. TCRbeta libraries were built with three nested multiplex PCR rounds, a slightly modified ARM-PCR procedure. Each of the first two PCR rounds ran for approximately 10 cycles and used multiplex TRBV1-TRBV30 forward primers together with a Cbeta reverse primer. A final 25-cycle PCR with Deep VentR polymerase added sample barcodes and Illumina adapters. Before sequencing, amplicons between 200 and 500 bp were purified from gel using a QIAquick gel extraction kit. An Illumina HiSeq 2500 was used to sequence the TCRbeta amplicons, generating 250-bp paired-end reads. The study's processing was this. Quality trimming of reads was performed with Trimmomatic v0.33, and paired reads were merged with FLASH v1.2.11 so that full CDR3 sequences could be recovered. MiGEC v1.2.1b assigned V, D and J germline segments to the rearranged TCRbeta sequences. VDJtools v1.0.0 computed clonotype statistics and Shannon-Wiener diversity indices. To cut down on sampling bias, every analysis after diversity analysis relied on just the 250 most abundant clonotypes from each sample. The raw public data were reprocessed by TCRdb itself: fastp quality trimming at Q25, MiXCR clonotype calling, in-frame beta chains only. Each entry is one CDR3 protein sequence, shown with its most common DNA and genes. The authors' filters were not applied to this entry. The sample records 150,000 to 200,000 distinct CDR3 sequences, roughly 60% of which are singletons. The ten largest account for approximately 65% of the sample.

These data come from a study of tumor-infiltrating lymphocytes in primary liver carcinoma (dated by TCRdb to 2016 to 2017). General notes on the study: Four to six patients with histopathologically diagnosed primary liver carcinoma underwent surgical resection in China between late 2015 and 2016. Of the five patients (three men and two women, aged 30 to 69 years), four had hepatocellular carcinoma and one had combined HCC and intrahepatic cholangiocarcinoma. The tumors of the five patients were staged as T1-T3 N0M0, with maximum diameters ranging from about 4.2 to 11 cm. Each sample produced about 3.65 to 8 million productive TCRbeta reads, and read depth showed no significant difference between tissue types. For each liver tumor, the study sampled five regions along with adjacent normal tissue and blood, and applied TCRbeta repertoire sequencing, expression microarrays and whole-exome sequencing. TCRbeta repertoire sequencing covered about 35 specimens from 5 patients: 25 or so tumor regions, 5 adjacent noncancerous liver tissues and 5 peripheral blood samples. Technical replicate repertoires showed high reproducibility, with mean shared-clone rates roughly 0.88 and correlation coefficients above 0.95.

RNA from unsorted whole blood was extracted with TRIzol reagent, and germline DNA was obtained with the DNeasy Blood & Tissue kit. At the time of sampling, the patients were treatment-naive and had chronic HBV infection. Before surgery, approximately 4.3 milliliters of peripheral blood were drawn into K2EDTA tubes. Points the paper makes about the study in general: Only the TCR beta chain was sequenced, which likely underestimates true repertoire diversity because unpaired alpha chains were not captured. Because the samples were bulk and unsorted, CD4+ and CD8+ T cell repertoires could not be compared. Compared with blood, tumors had a significantly larger share of the repertoire taken up by the top 250 clones (p = 0.039). Only 4 or 5 patients were included in the study, and the authors note that the findings should be validated in a larger study. Repertoire overlap was found to be higher between tumor regions (mean roughly 36%) than between tumor-adjacent (around 17%) or tumor-blood (around 15%) pairs, consistent with antigen-driven expansion.

In this chain, TRBV1 is recombined with TRBJ2-4. TRBV1 is annotated as a pseudogene. Sequenced sample: peripheral blood. The sequence derives from a man aged 35 to 55 with primary liver carcinoma and hepatitis B virus infection. The DNA is TGCACCAGCAGCCGAATCAGAGTCAAAAACATTCAGTACTTC. The translation is CTSSRIRVKNIQYF.